This record concerns one T cell receptor beta chain sequence. The entry originates in a study of cytomegalovirus exposure and HLA in healthy donors. V gave up 2 bases and J gave up 7 bases, with 6 bases separating them. Germline V gene lookup returns CDR1 MGHRA and CDR2 YSYEKL. The CDR3 spans 11 residues. Amplification used 60 Vbeta primers and 13 Jbeta primers. Here immunoSEQ multiplex PCR was the method, and the copy in TCRdb shows in-frame clones only, minus some. The sample has 65,000 to 85,000 clones; roughly 70% are singletons. Source material: PBMCs. The chain uses TRBV4-1 and TRBJ2-7, with D possibly matching TRBD2 (5 bases). This sequence was found in a man between 60 and 75 years old in good health and CMV-seropositive. CDR3 in amino acids: CASSQPGEQYF. The CDR3 DNA sequence: TGCGCCAGCAGCCAACCGGGGGAGCAGTACTTC.